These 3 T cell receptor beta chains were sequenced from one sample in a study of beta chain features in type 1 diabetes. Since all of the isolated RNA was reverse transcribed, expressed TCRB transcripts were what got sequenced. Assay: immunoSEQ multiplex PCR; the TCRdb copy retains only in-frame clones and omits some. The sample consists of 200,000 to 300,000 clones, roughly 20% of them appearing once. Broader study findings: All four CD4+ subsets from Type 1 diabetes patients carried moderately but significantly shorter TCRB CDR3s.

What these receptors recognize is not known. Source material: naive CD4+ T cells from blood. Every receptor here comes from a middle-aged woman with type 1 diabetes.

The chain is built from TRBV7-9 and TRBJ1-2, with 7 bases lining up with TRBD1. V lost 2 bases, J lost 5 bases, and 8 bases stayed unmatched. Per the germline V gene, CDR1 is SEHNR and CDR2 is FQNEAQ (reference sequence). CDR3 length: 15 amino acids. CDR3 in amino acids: CASSLMGQLGYGYTF. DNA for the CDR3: TGTGCCAGCAGCTTAATGGGACAGCTGGGGTATGGCTACACCTTC. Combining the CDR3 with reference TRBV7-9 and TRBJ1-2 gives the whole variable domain DTGVSQNPRHKITKRGQNVTFRCDPISEHNRLYWYRQTLGQGPEFLTYFQNEAQLEKSRLLSDRFSAERPKGSFSTLEIQRTEQGDSAMYLCASSLMGQLGYGYTFGSGTRLTVV.

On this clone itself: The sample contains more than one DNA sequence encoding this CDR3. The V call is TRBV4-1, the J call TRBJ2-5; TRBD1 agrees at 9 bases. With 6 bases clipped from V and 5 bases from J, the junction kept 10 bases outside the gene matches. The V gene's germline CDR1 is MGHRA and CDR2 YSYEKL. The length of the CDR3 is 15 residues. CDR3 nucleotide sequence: TGCGCCAGCAGTAGACCGGGACAGGGAGGGGAGACCCAGTACTTC. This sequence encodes CASSRPGQGGETQYF.

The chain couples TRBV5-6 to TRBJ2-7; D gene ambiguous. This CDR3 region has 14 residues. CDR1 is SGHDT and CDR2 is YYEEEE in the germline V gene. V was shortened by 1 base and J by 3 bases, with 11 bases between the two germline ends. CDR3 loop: CASSLFSPNYEQYF. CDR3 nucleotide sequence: TGTGCCAGCAGCTTGTTTAGCCCCAACTACGAGCAGTACTTC.